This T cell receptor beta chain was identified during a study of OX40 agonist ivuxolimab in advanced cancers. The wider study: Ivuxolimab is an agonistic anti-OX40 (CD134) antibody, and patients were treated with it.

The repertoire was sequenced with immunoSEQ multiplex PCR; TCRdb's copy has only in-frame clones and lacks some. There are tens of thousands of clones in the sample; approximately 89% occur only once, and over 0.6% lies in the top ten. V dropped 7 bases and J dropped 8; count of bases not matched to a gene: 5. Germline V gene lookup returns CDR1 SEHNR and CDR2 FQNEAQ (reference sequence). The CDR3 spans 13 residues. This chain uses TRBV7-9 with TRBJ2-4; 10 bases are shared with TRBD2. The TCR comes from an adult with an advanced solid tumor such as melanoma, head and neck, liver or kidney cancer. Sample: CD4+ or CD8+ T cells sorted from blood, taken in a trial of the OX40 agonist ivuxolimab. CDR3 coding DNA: TGTGCCAGCACGACTAGCGGGCTAGACATTCAGTACTTC. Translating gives CASTTSGLDIQYF.